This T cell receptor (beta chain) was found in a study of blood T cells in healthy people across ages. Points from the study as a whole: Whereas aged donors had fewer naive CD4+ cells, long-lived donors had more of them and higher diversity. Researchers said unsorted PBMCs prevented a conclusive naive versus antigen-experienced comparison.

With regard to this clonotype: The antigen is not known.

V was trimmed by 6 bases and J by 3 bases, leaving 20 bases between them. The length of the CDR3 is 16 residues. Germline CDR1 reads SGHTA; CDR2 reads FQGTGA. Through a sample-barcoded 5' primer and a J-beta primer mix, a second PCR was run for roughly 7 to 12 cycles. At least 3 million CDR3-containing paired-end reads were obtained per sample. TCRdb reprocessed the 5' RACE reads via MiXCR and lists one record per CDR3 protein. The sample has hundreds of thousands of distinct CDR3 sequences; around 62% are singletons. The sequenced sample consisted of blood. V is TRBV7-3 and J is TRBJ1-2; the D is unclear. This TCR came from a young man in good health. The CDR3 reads CASSHWASETDYGYTF. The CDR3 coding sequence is TGTGCCAGCAGTCATTGGGCCTCCGAGACGGACTATGGCTACACCTTC.